In its sample, the clone carrying this T cell receptor (beta chain) was seen a few times. V lost 5 bases, J lost 0 bases, and 3 bases stayed unmatched. CDR1 is LNHDA and CDR2 is SQIVND in the germline V gene (reference sequence). This CDR3 is 15 amino acids long. This table comes from immunoSEQ multiplex PCR, and its TCRdb copy is limited to in-frame clones, with some not included. The repertoire holds about 130,000 clones, with roughly 91% as singletons. The source of the sample is a study of T cell responses to AZD1222 COVID-19 vaccine. The sequencing used peripheral blood, collected 28 days after the second AZD1222 dose. The chain uses TRBV19 and TRBJ2-7; 11 bases align to TRBD2. The TCR comes from an adult who received the AZD1222 COVID-19 vaccine. CDR3 region: CASSEGLAASYEQYF. CDR3 DNA: TGTGCCAGTAGTGAGGGACTAGCGGCCTCCTACGAGCAGTACTTC.